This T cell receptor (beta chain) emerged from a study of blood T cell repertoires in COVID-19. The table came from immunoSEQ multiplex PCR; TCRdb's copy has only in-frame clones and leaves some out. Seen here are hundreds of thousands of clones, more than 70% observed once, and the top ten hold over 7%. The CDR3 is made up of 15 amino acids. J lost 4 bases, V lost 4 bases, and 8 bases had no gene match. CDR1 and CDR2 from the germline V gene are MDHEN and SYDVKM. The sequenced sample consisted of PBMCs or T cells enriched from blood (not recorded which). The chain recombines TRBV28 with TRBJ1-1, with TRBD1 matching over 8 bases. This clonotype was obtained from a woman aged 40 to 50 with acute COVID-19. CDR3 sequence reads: CASSWELDRVTEAFF. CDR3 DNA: TGTGCCAGCAGTTGGGAGTTGGACAGGGTCACTGAAGCTTTCTTT.